What follows is one T cell receptor beta chain and its context. This sample was taken from a study of blood T cell repertoires in COVID-19. On the study more broadly: Sources were T cells, B-cell-depleted T cells, or PBMCs; the material itself was cDNA or gDNA.

Germline-derived CDR1 and CDR2 are MGHRA and YSYEKL. CDR3 length equals 15 residues. The V gene lost 4 bases and the J gene lost 9 bases, with 19 bases spanning the gap. The data were produced by immunoSEQ multiplex PCR, yet TCRdb's version contains in-frame clones alone and is incomplete. The table has approximately 250,000 clones, 70% to 90% seen once. The TCR was taken from a man aged 25-40 years who had recovered from COVID-19. The material sequenced was peripheral blood. The genes are TRBV4-1 and TRBJ2-1; the D gene is possibly TRBD1 (5 bases). In nucleotides, the CDR3 is TGCGCCAGCAGCCTCCCGGGTGTGGGGCAGGTTGAGCAGTTCTTC. Encoded protein: CASSLPGVGQVEQFF.